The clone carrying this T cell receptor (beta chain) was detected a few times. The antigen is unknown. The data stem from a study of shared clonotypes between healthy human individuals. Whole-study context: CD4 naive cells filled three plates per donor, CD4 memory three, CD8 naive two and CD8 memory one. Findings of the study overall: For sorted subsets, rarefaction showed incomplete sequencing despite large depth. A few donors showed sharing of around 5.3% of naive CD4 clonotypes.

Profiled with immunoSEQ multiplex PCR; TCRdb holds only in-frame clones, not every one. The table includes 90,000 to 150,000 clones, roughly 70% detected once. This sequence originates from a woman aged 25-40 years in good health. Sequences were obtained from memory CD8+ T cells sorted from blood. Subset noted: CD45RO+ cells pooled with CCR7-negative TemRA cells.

DNA for the CDR3: TGTGCCAGCAGCCTAGTAGGGCGGGGCTACACCTTC. Its translation: CASSLVGRGYTF. This rearrangement joins TRBV7-9 to TRBJ1-2; D not certain. The CDR3 loop spans 12 amino acids. CDR1 is SEHNR and CDR2 is FQNEAQ in the germline V gene (reference sequence). V lost 5 bases, J lost 8 bases, and 12 bases lay in between.